Listed here is a single T cell receptor (beta chain). Its antigen is unidentified. This sample was included in a study of T cell responses to AZD1222 COVID-19 vaccine. Whole-study results and caveats: Spike regions recognized by vaccine-associated CD4 TCRs spanned the protein, led by 160-218 and 743-854. Reports say nearly half of spike-specific TCRs go after unmutated variant regions. Spike-specific TCR breadth and depth were elevated following two AZD1222 doses. Most donors were white British, females outnumbered males, and clonal diversity was possibly underestimated.

CDR1 SGHTA and CDR2 FQGNSA come from the germline V gene. Trimming shortened V by 6 bases and J by 8 bases, and 17 bases separated the two germline ends. This CDR3 has 14 amino acids. The repertoire was sequenced with immunoSEQ multiplex PCR; TCRdb's copy has only in-frame clones and lacks some. This sample has 100,000 to 150,000 clones; approximately 80% occur once, and the top ten carry over 25%. This TCR was recovered from an adult who received the AZD1222 COVID-19 vaccine. The specimen comprised peripheral blood, sampled 28 days after the second AZD1222 dose. The V and J genes are TRBV7-2 and TRBJ1-3; a weak D match, TRBD1 (6 bases). CDR3 amino acids: CASRSRGLGDTIYF. The DNA of the CDR3 is TGTGCCAGCAGGTCTCGGGGGCTGGGGGACACCATATATTTT. Full variable domain (outside the CDR3, taken from reference TRBV7-2 and TRBJ1-3): GAGVSQSPSNKVTEKGKDVELRCDPISGHTALYWYRQSLGQGLEFLIYFQGNSAPDKSGLPSDRFSAERTGGSVSTLTIQRTQQEDSAVYLCASRSRGLGDTIYFGEGSWLTVV.